This TCR beta chain was observed in a study of blood T cells in healthy people across ages. Turning to this clonotype: The antigen is not known.

This CDR3 is built from 14 residues. The ends lost 7 bases at V and 4 bases at J; junction bases unmatched: 8. Germline loops: CDR1 MNHNS, CDR2 SASEGT. Together with a sample-barcoded 5' primer, a J-beta primer mix was included in a second PCR lasting about 7 to 12 cycles. Per sample, CDR3-containing paired-end reads numbered at least 2.5 million. TCRdb re-called the 5' RACE reads with MiXCR, one entry per CDR3 protein. The repertoire holds over a million distinct CDR3 sequences, with 59% as singletons. Overall study findings and caveats: A conclusive naive versus antigen-experienced comparison was prevented by the unsorted PBMCs. With age, beta diversity per million T cells declined roughly linearly, significantly by about 37. The study found more naive CD4+ cells and higher diversity in long-lived than aged donors.

The sequence derives from a man between 18 and 29 years old in good health. Sequenced sample: blood. The chain employs TRBV6-1 and TRBJ2-7; TRBD1 matches 9 bases. This chain's CDR3 is CASKQGQGNYEQYF. The CDR3 DNA is TGTGCCAGCAAACAGGGACAGGGTAATTACGAGCAGTACTTC.